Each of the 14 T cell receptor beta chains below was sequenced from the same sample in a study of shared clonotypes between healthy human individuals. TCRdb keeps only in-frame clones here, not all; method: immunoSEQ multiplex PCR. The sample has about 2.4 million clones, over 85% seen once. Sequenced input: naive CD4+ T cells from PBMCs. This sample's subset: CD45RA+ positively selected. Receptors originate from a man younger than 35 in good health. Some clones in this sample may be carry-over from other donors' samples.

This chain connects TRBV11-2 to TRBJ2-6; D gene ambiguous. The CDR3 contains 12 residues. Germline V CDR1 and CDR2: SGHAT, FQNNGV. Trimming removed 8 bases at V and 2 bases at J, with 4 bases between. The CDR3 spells CASGAGANVLTF. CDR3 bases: TGTGCCAGCGGGGCTGGGGCCAACGTCCTGACTTTC.

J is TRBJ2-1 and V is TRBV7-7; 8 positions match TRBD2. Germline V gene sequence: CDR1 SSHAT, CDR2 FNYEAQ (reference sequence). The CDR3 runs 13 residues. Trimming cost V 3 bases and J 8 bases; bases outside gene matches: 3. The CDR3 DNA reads TGTGCCAGCAGCTTCAGCGGGAGTGATGAGCAGTTCTTC. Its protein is CASSFSGSDEQFF.

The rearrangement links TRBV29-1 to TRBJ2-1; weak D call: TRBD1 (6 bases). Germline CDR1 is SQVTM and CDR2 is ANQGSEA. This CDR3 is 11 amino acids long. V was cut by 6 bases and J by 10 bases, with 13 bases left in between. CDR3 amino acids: CSVTRGGEQFF. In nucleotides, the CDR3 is TGCAGCGTCACCAGGGGCGGCGAGCAGTTCTTC.

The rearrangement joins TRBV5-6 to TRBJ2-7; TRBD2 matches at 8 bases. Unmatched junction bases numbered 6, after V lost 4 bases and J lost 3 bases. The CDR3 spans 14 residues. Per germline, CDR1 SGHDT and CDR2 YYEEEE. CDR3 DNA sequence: TGTGCCAGCAGCGACATTAGCGGGATCTACGAGCAGTACTTC. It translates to CASSDISGIYEQYF.

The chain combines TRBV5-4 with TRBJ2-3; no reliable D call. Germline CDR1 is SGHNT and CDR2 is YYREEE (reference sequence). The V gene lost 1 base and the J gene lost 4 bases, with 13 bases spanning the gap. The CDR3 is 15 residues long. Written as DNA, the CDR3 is TGTGCCAGCAGCTTGTCCCGGACCAGCGCAGATACGCAGTATTTT. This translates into CASSLSRTSADTQYF. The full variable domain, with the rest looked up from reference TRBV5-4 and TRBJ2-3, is ETGVTQSPTHLIKTRGQQVTLRCSSQSGHNTVSWYQQALGQGPQFIFQYYREEENGRGNFPPRFSGLQFPNYSSELNVNALELDDSALYLCASSLSRTSADTQYFGPGTRLTVL.

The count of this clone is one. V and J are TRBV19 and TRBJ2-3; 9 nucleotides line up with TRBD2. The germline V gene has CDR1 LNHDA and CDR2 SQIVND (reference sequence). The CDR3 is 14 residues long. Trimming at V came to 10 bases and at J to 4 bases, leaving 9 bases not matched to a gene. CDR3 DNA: TGTGCCACTAGGCTAGCGGGGCTAGCAGATACGCAGTATTTT. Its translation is CATRLAGLADTQYF.

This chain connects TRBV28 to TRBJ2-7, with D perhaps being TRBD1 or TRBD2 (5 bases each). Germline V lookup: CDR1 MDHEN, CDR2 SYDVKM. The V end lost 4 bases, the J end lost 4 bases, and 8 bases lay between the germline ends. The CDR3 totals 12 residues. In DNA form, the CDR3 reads TGTGCCAGCAGTTGGGACCTTTACGAGCAGTACTTC. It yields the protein CASSWDLYEQYF.

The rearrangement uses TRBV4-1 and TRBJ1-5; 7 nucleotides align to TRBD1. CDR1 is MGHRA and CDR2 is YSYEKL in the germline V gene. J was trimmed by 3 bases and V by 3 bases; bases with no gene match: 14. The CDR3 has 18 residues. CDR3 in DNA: TGCGCCAGCAGCCAGTTTTTTAGGGGAGGGGGCGTCAATCAGCCCCAGCATTTT. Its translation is CASSQFFRGGGVNQPQHF.

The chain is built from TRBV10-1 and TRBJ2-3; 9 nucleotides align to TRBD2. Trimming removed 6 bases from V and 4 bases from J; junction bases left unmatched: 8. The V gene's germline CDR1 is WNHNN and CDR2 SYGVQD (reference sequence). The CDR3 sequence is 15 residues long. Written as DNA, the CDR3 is TGCGCCAGCAGGGTCGGACTAGCGCCCGCAGATACGCAGTATTTT. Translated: CASRVGLAPADTQYF.

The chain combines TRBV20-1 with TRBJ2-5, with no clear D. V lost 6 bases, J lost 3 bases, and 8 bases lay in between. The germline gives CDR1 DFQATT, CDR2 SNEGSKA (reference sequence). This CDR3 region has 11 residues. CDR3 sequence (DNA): TGCAGTGCCAAGCCCGAAGAGACCCAGTACTTC. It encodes CSAKPEETQYF.

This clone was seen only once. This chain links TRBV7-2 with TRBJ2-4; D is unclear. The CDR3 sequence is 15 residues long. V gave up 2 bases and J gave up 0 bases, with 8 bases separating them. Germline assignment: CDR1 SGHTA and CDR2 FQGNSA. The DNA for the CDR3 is TGTGCCAGCAGCTTAACCGTGATAGCCAAAAACATTCAGTACTTC. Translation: CASSLTVIAKNIQYF.

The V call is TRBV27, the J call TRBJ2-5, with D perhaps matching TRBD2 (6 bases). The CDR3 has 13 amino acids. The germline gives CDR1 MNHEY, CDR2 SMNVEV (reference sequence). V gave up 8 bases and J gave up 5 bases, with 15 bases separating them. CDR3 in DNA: TGTGCCAGCTGTAAGCGGGCTGGGGAGACCCAGTACTTC. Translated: CASCKRAGETQYF.

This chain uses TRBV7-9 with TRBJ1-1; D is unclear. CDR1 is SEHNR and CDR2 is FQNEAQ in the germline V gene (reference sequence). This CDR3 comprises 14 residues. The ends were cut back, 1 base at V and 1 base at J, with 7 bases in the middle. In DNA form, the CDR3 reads TGTGCCAGCAGCTTAGGGGTGGAGAACACTGAAGCTTTCTTT. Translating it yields CASSLGVENTEAFF. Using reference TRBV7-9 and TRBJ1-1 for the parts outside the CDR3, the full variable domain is DTGVSQNPRHKITKRGQNVTFRCDPISEHNRLYWYRQTLGQGPEFLTYFQNEAQLEKSRLLSDRFSAERPKGSFSTLEIQRTEQGDSAMYLCASSLGVENTEAFFGQGTRLTVV.

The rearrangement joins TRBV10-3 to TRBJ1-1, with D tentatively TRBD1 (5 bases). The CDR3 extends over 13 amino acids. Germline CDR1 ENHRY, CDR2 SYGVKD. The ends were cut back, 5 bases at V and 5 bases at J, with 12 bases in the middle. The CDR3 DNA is TGTGCCATCAGTTTTGCAGGGATAACTGAAGCTTTCTTT. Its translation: CAISFAGITEAFF.